The 16 T cell receptor beta chains in this list originate from one sample, sequenced in a study of beta chain features in type 1 diabetes. Study-wide findings and caveats: Type 1 diabetes patients had TCRB CDR3s that were shorter (moderately but significantly so) in all four CD4+ subsets.

These receptors have no known antigen. The study reverse transcribed the entire isolated RNA, so it sequenced expressed TCRB transcripts. Clones were read by immunoSEQ multiplex PCR, and TCRdb kept only the in-frame ones, dropping some. The data contain around 260,000 clones, around 20% of them singletons. The sample consisted of naive CD4+ T cells from blood. The receptors were sampled from a woman in her forties with type 1 diabetes.

The chain joins TRBV28 to TRBJ1-1; TRBD1 agrees at 9 bases. Germline trimming cut 5 bases from V and 5 bases from J; bases unmatched to any gene: 9. Germline assignment: CDR1 MDHEN and CDR2 SYDVKM. CDR3 size: 15 residues. CDR3 amino acids: CASSSSGQGGTEAFF. In DNA form, the CDR3 reads TGTGCCAGCAGTAGTTCGGGACAGGGAGGGACTGAAGCTTTCTTT.

This clone was seen a few times. At the DNA level, this CDR3 is encoded by other sequences in the same sample as well. This chain joins TRBV5-1 and TRBJ2-3; D is unresolved. This CDR3 is 13 amino acids long. Trimming removed 4 bases at V and 3 bases at J, with 9 bases between. CDR1 and CDR2 (germline): SGHRS, YFSETQ. CDR3: CASSLPRTDTQYF. The CDR3 nucleotides are TGCGCCAGCAGCCTCCCTCGGACAGATACGCAGTATTTT.

V is TRBV9 and J is TRBJ1-2, with 11 bases that match TRBD1. The CDR3 totals 16 residues. Germline V gene sequence: CDR1 SGDLS, CDR2 YYNGEE. After removal of 0 bases from V and 7 bases from J, the junction contained 8 bases not matched to a gene. Here the CDR3 reads CASSVGGQGAGSGYTF. The DNA for the CDR3 is TGTGCCAGCAGCGTAGGTGGACAGGGGGCAGGAAGTGGCTACACCTTC.

The chain links TRBV7-6 to TRBJ2-7, with D possibly matching TRBD2 (5 bases). The V and J ends lost 0 bases and 3 bases respectively, with 9 bases between them. The germline V gene encodes CDR1 SGHVS and CDR2 FNYEAQ. CDR3 length: 14 amino acids. The chain's CDR3 is CASSLARASYEQYF. In DNA form, the CDR3 reads TGTGCCAGCAGCTTAGCGCGGGCTAGCTACGAGCAGTACTTC. Drawing the rest from reference TRBV7-6 and TRBJ2-7, the complete variable domain is GAGVSQSPRYKVTKRGQDVALRCDPISGHVSLYWYRQALGQGPEFLTYFNYEAQQDKSGLPNDRFSAERPEGSISTLTIQRTEQRDSAMYRCASSLARASYEQYFGPGTRLTVT.

The gene calls are TRBV7-9 and TRBJ1-2; D perhaps matches TRBD1 (5 bases). CDR1 SEHNR and CDR2 FQNEAQ come from the germline V gene (reference sequence). This CDR3 contains 13 residues. Trimming cost V 5 bases and J 8 bases, with 15 bases left between them. Written as DNA, the CDR3 is TGTGCCAGCAGCCCCCCAGGGCCACTGGGCTACACCTTC. Amino acid sequence: CASSPPGPLGYTF.

The DNA for the CDR3 is TGTGCCAGCAGCTTAAACAGGGACCTAGGGGGCTACACCTTC. As protein: CASSLNRDLGGYTF. This chain connects TRBV14 to TRBJ1-2; D might be TRBD1 (6 bases). The CDR3 is 14 residues long. The V gene lost 5 bases and the J gene lost 8 bases, with 18 bases spanning the gap. Germline loops: CDR1 SGHDN, CDR2 FVKESK.

This chain joins TRBV5-1 and TRBJ2-5; possibly TRBD1 for D (6 bases). There are 16 residues in the CDR3. V lost 7 bases to trimming and J lost 2 bases, with 21 bases between them. Germline CDR1 reads SGHRS; CDR2 reads YFSETQ. The CDR3 spells CASYPTLQGSQETQYF. CDR3 coding DNA: TGCGCCAGCTACCCAACCCTACAGGGTTCACAAGAGACCCAGTACTTC.

This clone has more than one count but fewer than ten. The chain employs TRBV30 and TRBJ1-1; 9 nucleotides align to TRBD1. Germline CDR1 is GTSNPN and CDR2 is SVGIG (reference sequence). The CDR3 runs to 15 residues. The V and J ends lost 3 bases and 4 bases, in that order; junction bases with no gene match: 9. The CDR3: CAWRAKGQGSTEAFF. CDR3 DNA: TGTGCCTGGAGGGCTAAAGGACAGGGGAGCACTGAAGCTTTCTTT.

This clone was detected only a few times. V usage is TRBV30 and J usage is TRBJ2-7; 8 bases align to TRBD1. CDR1 GTSNPN and CDR2 SVGIG come from the germline V gene (reference sequence). Trimming at V came to 4 bases and at J to 4 bases, leaving 3 bases not matched to a gene. The CDR3 extends over 12 amino acids. CDR3 amino acids: CAWNRGNYEQYF. The CDR3 DNA is TGTGCCTGGAACAGGGGGAATTACGAGCAGTACTTC.

This clone has only a few counts. The rearrangement joins TRBV9 to TRBJ2-1, with D possibly TRBD1 on 6 matching bases. CDR1 is SGDLS, CDR2 YYNGEE, per germline. This CDR3 comprises 11 residues. V lost 4 bases and J lost 9, with 8 bases in between. The CDR3 protein is CASSSRGEQFF. CDR3 nucleotide sequence: TGTGCCAGCAGCTCCAGGGGTGAGCAGTTCTTC.

There are a few counts of this clone. The chain recombines TRBV30 with TRBJ2-3; TRBD2 agrees at 9 bases. The V gene end was trimmed by 4 bases and the J gene end by 6 bases; junction bases not matched to a gene: 11. Germline V gives CDR1 GTSNPN, CDR2 SVGIG (reference sequence). This CDR3 spans 15 amino acids. The CDR3 bases are TGTGCCTGGACCTGGACTAGCGCGCTTGGGGATACGCAGTATTTT. It yields the protein CAWTWTSALGDTQYF. The full variable domain, completed using reference TRBV30 and TRBJ2-3, is SQTIHQWPATLVQPVGSPLSLECTVEGTSNPNLYWYRQAAGRGLQLLFYSVGIGQISSEVPQNLSASRPQDRQFILSSKKLLLSDSGFYLCAWTWTSALGDTQYFGPGTRLTVL.

The V and J genes are TRBV7-9 and TRBJ1-1; a weak D match, TRBD1 (6 bases). The CDR3 totals 15 residues. Trimming took 5 bases from V and 5 from J, leaving 18 bases between them. From germline, CDR1 is SEHNR and CDR2 FQNEAQ (reference sequence). The CDR3, as DNA: TGTGCCAGCAGCCCTCAGGGGCCCCTGAGAACTGAAGCTTTCTTT. This gives the protein CASSPQGPLRTEAFF. Supplemented by reference TRBV7-9 and TRBJ1-1, the full variable domain reads DTGVSQNPRHKITKRGQNVTFRCDPISEHNRLYWYRQTLGQGPEFLTYFQNEAQLEKSRLLSDRFSAERPKGSFSTLEIQRTEQGDSAMYLCASSPQGPLRTEAFFGQGTRLTVV.

J is TRBJ1-2 and V is TRBV4-2; D possibly corresponds to TRBD1 (5 bases). Trimming stripped 2 bases from V and 3 bases from J, with 13 bases between. This CDR3 spans 15 amino acids. Germline-derived CDR1 and CDR2 are LGHNA and YNFKEQ. The CDR3 is CASSQPAGGDYGYTF. The CDR3 coding sequence is TGTGCCAGCAGCCAACCGGCGGGGGGGGACTATGGCTACACCTTC.

This clone showed up just a few times. This chain joins TRBV10-3 and TRBJ2-7, with TRBD2 identical over 12 bases. The junction had 8 bases not matched to a gene; V was cut back by 8 bases and J by 6 bases. From germline, CDR1 is ENHRY and CDR2 SYGVKD. This CDR3 comprises 14 residues. As DNA, the CDR3 is TGTGCCATCTCCCAACTAGCGGGAGGTGTCGAGCAGTACTTC. It is translated as CAISQLAGGVEQYF.

This clone was counted only a few times. This rearrangement joins TRBV7-3 to TRBJ2-1; 9 bases align to TRBD1. CDR1 and CDR2 (germline): SGHTA, FQGTGA. Trimming removed 4 bases from V and 3 bases from J; junction bases left unmatched: 7. This CDR3 has 16 amino acids. The CDR3 protein is CASSSQGASNYNEQFF. The CDR3 DNA reads TGTGCCAGCAGCTCACAGGGGGCCTCCAACTACAATGAGCAGTTCTTC.

As DNA, the CDR3 is TGTGCCAGTAGTATGACTAGCGGGGTCCGGGAGACCCAGTACTTC. Translating gives CASSMTSGVRETQYF. V is TRBV19 and J is TRBJ2-5; TRBD2 aligns across 11 bases. Germline values: CDR1 LNHDA, CDR2 SQIVND (reference sequence). J lost 5 bases, V lost 3 bases, and 5 bases had no gene match. There are 15 residues in the CDR3.